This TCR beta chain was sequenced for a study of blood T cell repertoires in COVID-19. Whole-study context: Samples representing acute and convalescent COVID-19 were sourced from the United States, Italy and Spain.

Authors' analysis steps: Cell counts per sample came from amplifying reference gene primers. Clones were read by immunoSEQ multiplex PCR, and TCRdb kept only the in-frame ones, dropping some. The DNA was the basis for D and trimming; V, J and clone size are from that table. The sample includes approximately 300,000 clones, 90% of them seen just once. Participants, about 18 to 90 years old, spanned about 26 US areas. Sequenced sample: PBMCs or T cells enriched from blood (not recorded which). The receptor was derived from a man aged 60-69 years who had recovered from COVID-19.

The CDR3 loop reads CASSSKQIYGYTF. The CDR3 DNA sequence: TGTGCCAGCAGCTCAAAACAGATTTATGGCTACACCTTC. This sequence joins TRBV7-2 and TRBJ1-2; D ambiguous. Trimming took 4 bases from V and 5 from J, leaving 11 bases between them. The length of the CDR3 is 13 residues. Germline V gene data show CDR1 as SGHTA and CDR2 as FQGNSA.